This TCR beta chain appears in the sequencing data of a study of cytomegalovirus exposure and HLA in healthy donors. Overall study results and limits: A link between a missense DCLRE1C variant and TCR beta V- and J-gene trimming emerged from a later analysis.

On this clone: Its antigen is undetermined.

Vbeta (60) and Jbeta (13) primers were used in the PCR. Clones were sequenced by immunoSEQ multiplex PCR, and TCRdb holds only the in-frame ones, with some missing. The data contain approximately 140,000 clones, about 60% of them seen just once; the ten biggest clones take up 5.5% to 9%. The germline V and J ends were trimmed by 5 bases and 9 bases, with 14 bases remaining between them. This CDR3 has 13 residues. From germline, CDR1 is SGHTA and CDR2 FQGNSA. The specimen was PBMCs. The chain joins TRBV7-2 to TRBJ1-5; weak D call: TRBD1 (6 bases). The receptor was derived from a woman in her fifties or sixties in good health and CMV-seropositive. The DNA for the CDR3 is TGTGCCAGCAGCCAAAAACAGGGACCGCCCCAGCATTTT. Amino acid sequence: CASSQKQGPPQHF.